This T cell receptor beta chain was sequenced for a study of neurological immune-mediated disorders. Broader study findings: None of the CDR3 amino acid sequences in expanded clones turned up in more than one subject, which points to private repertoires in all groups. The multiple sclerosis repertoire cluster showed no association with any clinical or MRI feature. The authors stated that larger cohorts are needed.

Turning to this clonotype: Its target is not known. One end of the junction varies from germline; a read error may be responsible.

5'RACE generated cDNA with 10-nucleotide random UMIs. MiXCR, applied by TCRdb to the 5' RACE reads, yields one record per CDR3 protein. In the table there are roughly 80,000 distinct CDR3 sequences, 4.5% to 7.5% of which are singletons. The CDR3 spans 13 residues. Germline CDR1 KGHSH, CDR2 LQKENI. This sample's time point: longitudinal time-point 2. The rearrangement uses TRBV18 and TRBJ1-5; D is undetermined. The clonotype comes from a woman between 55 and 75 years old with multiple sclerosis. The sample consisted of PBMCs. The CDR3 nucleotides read TGTGCCAGCTCACCTCGGGCGGATCAGCCCCACCATTTT. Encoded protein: CASSPRADQPHHF. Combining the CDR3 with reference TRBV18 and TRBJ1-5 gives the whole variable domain NAGVMQNPRHLVRRRGQEARLRCSPMKGHSHVYWYRQLPEEGLKFMVYLQKENIIDESGMPKERFSAEFPKEGPSILRIQQVVRGDSAAYFCASSPRADQPHHFGDGTRLSIL.